Each of the 23 T cell receptor beta chains below was sequenced from the same sample in a study of cytomegalovirus exposure and HLA in healthy donors (dated by TCRdb to between 2016 and 2019). Receptor amplification or capture employed the immunoSEQ multiplex PCR assay. For the multiplex PCR, a mixture combining 60 forward primers for TCR Vbeta segments and 13 reverse primers for TCR Jbeta segments was used. What TCRdb holds here is the immuneACCESS table cut down to in-frame rearrangements. Part of the clones is not present; checked against another copy, under half of the missing clones reflect an unresolved V gene, and the others are unexplained. This sample comprises about 60,000 clones, 70% to 85% of them detected only once. Roughly 1.6% of the sample is taken by the ten largest. The sequenced sample consisted of PBMCs. The receptors shown here come from a man aged 25 to 45 in good health and CMV-seronegative.

The rearrangement joins TRBV6-1 to TRBJ2-7, with D maybe TRBD1 (6 bases). The length of the CDR3 is 14 residues. The germline V gene has CDR1 MNHNS and CDR2 SASEGT. V was trimmed by 3 bases and J by 0 bases, leaving 9 bases between them. The CDR3 region is CASSDRGASYEQYF. In DNA form, the CDR3 reads TGTGCCAGCAGTGACAGGGGTGCCTCCTACGAGCAGTACTTC.

This clone occurred a few times. Here the CDR3 DNA reads TGTGCCAGCAGTTACTACGTGGGGACAGGGGGCTACACCTTC. Its protein product is CASSYYVGTGGYTF. The V and J genes are TRBV6-5 and TRBJ1-2, with 9 bases matching TRBD1. With 1 base clipped from V and 8 bases from J, the junction kept 5 bases outside the gene matches. Germline V lookup: CDR1 MNHEY, CDR2 SVGAGI. The CDR3 is 14 amino acids.

The sample holds a few counts of this clone. The chain carries TRBV9 and TRBJ1-2, with a weak D call TRBD1 (5 bases). Between the trimmed V and J ends, which lost 3 bases and 0 bases, there was a span of 12 bases. From germline, CDR1 is SGDLS and CDR2 YYNGEE. The CDR3 loop spans 15 amino acids. Here the CDR3 DNA reads TGTGCCAGCAGCGGACGGACAATAACTAACTATGGCTACACCTTC. This codes for CASSGRTITNYGYTF.

The chain couples TRBV30 to TRBJ1-3; D perhaps matches TRBD1 (5 bases). The germline CDR1 and CDR2 sequences are GTSNPN and SVGIG (reference sequence). V gave up 0 bases and J gave up 4 bases, with 16 bases separating them. This CDR3 is 16 amino acids long. The CDR3 loop is CAWSVHKGMKGNTIYF. The CDR3 bases are TGTGCCTGGAGTGTACATAAGGGGATGAAAGGAAACACCATATATTTT.

The rearrangement uses TRBV10-2 and TRBJ1-3; D is possibly TRBD1 (6 bases). This CDR3 has 18 amino acids. Germline CDR1 reads WSHSY; CDR2 reads SAAADI. Trimming removed 3 bases from V and 4 bases from J, with 22 bases in between. The CDR3 is CASSESIGSTGSGNTIYF. CDR3 bases: TGCGCCAGCAGTGAAAGTATCGGTTCGACAGGCTCCGGAAACACCATATATTTT.

To note about this clone: Germline is not matched at one junction end, which may reflect a read error. The J gene is TRBJ1-2, the V gene TRBV28; possible D gene TRBD1, 6 bases. The germline V gene encodes CDR1 MDHEN and CDR2 SYDVKM. The CDR3 length is 13 residues. This chain's CDR3 is CASSLRGNNGYAF. The CDR3 coding sequence is TGTGCCAGCAGTTTAAGGGGGAATAATGGCTACGCCTTC.

Regarding this clone: The germline gene is not matched at one end of the junction; a read error may be the cause. Other DNA sequences within the sample encode an identical CDR3. The chain recombines TRBV19 with TRBJ1-1; no definite D call. Germline CDR1 is LNHDA and CDR2 is SQIVND (reference sequence). This CDR3 region has 12 residues. The CDR3 sequence: CASSIRAGEAFF. In DNA, the CDR3 is TGTGCCAGTAGTATCCGGGCGGGTGAAGCCTTCTTT. Filled out from reference TRBV19 and TRBJ1-1, the complete variable domain reads DGGITQSPKYLFRKEGQNVTLSCEQNLNHDAMYWYRQDPGQGLRLIYYSQIVNDFQKGDIAEGYSVSREKKESFPLTVTSAQKNPTAFYLCASSIRAGEAFFGQGTRLTVV.

In this sample, this clone turned up once. This sequence joins TRBV12-5 and TRBJ1-6, with D possibly TRBD1 on 6 matching bases. The CDR3 has 21 residues. Germline CDR1 reads LGHNT; CDR2 reads FRNRAP. Deletions cut 1 base from V and 9 bases from J, with 31 bases between. CDR3 nucleotide sequence: TGTGCTAGTGGTTTGGGGGCAGGGGTTGGGGCCACCGGAATCCAGAGTTCACCCCTCCACTTT. Amino acid sequence: CASGLGAGVGATGIQSSPLHF.

The V gene is TRBV4-1, the J gene TRBJ2-1; 9 bases map to TRBD1. Germline CDR1 reads MGHRA; CDR2 reads YSYEKL. The CDR3 has 14 amino acids. With V trimmed by 4 bases and J by 12 bases, 10 bases remained unmatched. The CDR3 bases are TGCGCCAGCAGCCGACTAACAGGGGGCGTAGGGCAGTTCTTC. Translating gives CASSRLTGGVGQFF.

The chain is built from TRBV7-3 and TRBJ1-2, with 7 bases fitting TRBD1. The CDR3 runs 15 residues. The V and J ends lost 4 bases and 3 bases, in that order; junction bases with no gene match: 8. In germline, CDR1 is SGHTA, CDR2 FQGTGA. DNA for the CDR3: TGTGCCAGCAGCTATCGGGCAGGGGGAGACTATGGCTACACCTTC. Protein: CASSYRAGGDYGYTF.

The rearrangement links TRBV11-2 to TRBJ1-3; 7 bases are shared with TRBD1. V shed 4 bases, J shed 0 bases, and the junction held 6 bases outside the gene matches. CDR1 SGHAT and CDR2 FQNNGV come from the germline V gene. CDR3 length: 16 residues. This CDR3 reads CASSSYRGPSGNTIYF. The DNA of the CDR3 is TGTGCCAGCAGCTCCTACAGGGGACCCTCTGGAAACACCATATATTTT.

The chain combines TRBV10-3 with TRBJ1-5; D is uncertain. There are 13 residues in the CDR3. V was shortened by 10 bases and J by 0 bases, with 10 bases between the two germline ends. Germline assignment: CDR1 ENHRY and CDR2 SYGVKD. This CDR3 reads CATRAVSNQPQHF. The CDR3 bases are TGTGCCACCCGAGCGGTTAGCAATCAGCCCCAGCATTTT.

This chain joins TRBV7-9 and TRBJ2-1, with 11 bases that match TRBD2. Losses at the gene ends were 10 bases for V and 0 bases for J; bases not matched to a gene: 11. The germline CDR1 and CDR2 sequences are SEHNR and FQNEAQ (reference sequence). There are 17 residues in the CDR3. The CDR3: CANGGGTSGSSYNEQFF. CDR3 in DNA: TGTGCCAACGGCGGGGGGACTAGCGGAAGCTCCTACAATGAGCAGTTCTTC.

The sample holds one count of this clone. V gene TRBV7-9 combines with J gene TRBJ2-3; TRBD2 might be the D (6 bases). V was pared by 1 base and J by 5 bases, with 19 bases between. Germline V gene sequence: CDR1 SEHNR, CDR2 FQNEAQ (reference sequence). The CDR3 sequence is 17 residues long. The DNA for the CDR3 is TGTGCCAGCAGCTTAGATAGGACTACCGCCAAATTAGATACGCAGTATTTT. Translating it yields CASSLDRTTAKLDTQYF.

The chain uses TRBV2 and TRBJ1-6; 10 bases match TRBD1. The CDR3 consists of 16 residues. Germline values: CDR1 SNHLY, CDR2 FYNNEI. J was trimmed by 6 bases and V by 5 bases; bases with no gene match: 7. DNA of the CDR3: TGTGCCAGCAGTTACGCGGGACAGGGGCCTAATTCACCCCTCCACTTT. Translated, it gives CASSYAGQGPNSPLHF.

The genes are TRBV29-1 and TRBJ1-1, with no clear D. The CDR3 loop spans 12 amino acids. V was clipped by 5 bases and J by 1 base, with 8 bases between them. Per the germline V gene, CDR1 is SQVTM and CDR2 is ANQGSEA. DNA for the CDR3: TGCAGCGTTAGCGACGGGAACACTGAAGCTTTCTTT. It specifies CSVSDGNTEAFF.

The chain uses TRBV5-8 and TRBJ1-5; D is undetermined. The germline V and J ends were trimmed by 4 bases and 0 bases, with 11 bases remaining between them. Germline V lookup: CDR1 SGHTS, CDR2 YDEGEE. This CDR3 spans 15 amino acids. Here the CDR3 DNA reads TGTGCCAGCAGCCCGAGGAGATATAGCAATCAGCCCCAGCATTTT. Residues: CASSPRRYSNQPQHF.

The V and J genes are TRBV4-1 and TRBJ1-2; TRBD1 agrees at 7 bases. CDR1 and CDR2 from the germline V gene are MGHRA and YSYEKL. Trimming cost V 8 bases and J 4 bases; bases outside gene matches: 13. The CDR3 covers 15 residues. The CDR3 loop reads CASGPPTGAGYGYTF. CDR3 nucleotide sequence: TGCGCCAGCGGTCCCCCCACAGGGGCGGGCTATGGCTACACCTTC.

This sequence joins TRBV7-9 and TRBJ1-2; 11 nucleotides match TRBD1. J was trimmed by 2 bases and V by 3 bases; bases with no gene match: 5. Germline V gives CDR1 SEHNR, CDR2 FQNEAQ (reference sequence). This CDR3 is built from 16 residues. CDR3 loop: CASSFGQGARNYGYTF. CDR3 DNA sequence: TGTGCCAGCAGCTTTGGACAGGGGGCGCGGAACTATGGCTACACCTTC.

The V call is TRBV7-2, the J call TRBJ2-7, with 8 bases identical to TRBD1. The germline gives CDR1 SGHTA, CDR2 FQGNSA. The J segment lost 9 bases and the V segment lost 2 bases, leaving 12 bases of the junction unmatched. The CDR3 is made up of 15 amino acids. This chain's CDR3 is CASSLIRSGQGMQYF. DNA for the CDR3: TGTGCCAGCAGCTTAATAAGGTCCGGACAGGGTATGCAGTACTTC. The full variable domain, completed using reference TRBV7-2 and TRBJ2-7, is GAGVSQSPSNKVTEKGKDVELRCDPISGHTALYWYRQSLGQGLEFLIYFQGNSAPDKSGLPSDRFSAERTGGSVSTLTIQRTQQEDSAVYLCASSLIRSGQGMQYFGPGTRLTVT.

The chain recombines TRBV27 with TRBJ1-6; 7 bases fit TRBD1. The trim removed 10 bases at V and 9 bases at J, leaving 30 bases unmatched. Germline-derived CDR1 and CDR2 are MNHEY and SMNVEV (reference sequence). This CDR3 spans 20 amino acids. CDR3 DNA sequence: TGTGCCACCACCGATGACCCAAGGCGTACGACAGGGAGAAGAGGTTCACCCCTCCACTTT. It translates to CATTDDPRRTTGRRGSPLHF.

Of note for this clone: Within the sample, other DNA sequences also encode this same CDR3. The chain recombines TRBV18 with TRBJ1-1; D is unclear. Per germline, CDR1 KGHSH and CDR2 LQKENI. The CDR3 consists of 15 residues. Trimming cost V 6 bases and J 1 base, with 15 bases left between them. The DNA for the CDR3 is TGTGCCAGCTCCCCCCCGCGACTAGGGAACACTGAAGCTTTCTTT. Protein product: CASSPPRLGNTEAFF.

The J gene is TRBJ1-2, the V gene TRBV7-9; 7 positions agree with TRBD1. The germline V gene encodes CDR1 SEHNR and CDR2 FQNEAQ (reference sequence). Trimming took 5 bases from V and 8 from J; bases not matched to a gene: 11. The CDR3 is 14 amino acids. The CDR3: CASSPGGSGDGYTF. The CDR3, as DNA: TGTGCCAGCAGCCCAGGGGGGTCAGGGGACGGCTACACCTTC.